A selection of T cell receptor beta chains follows, all from one sample in a study of pediatric ulcerative colitis. Here immunoSEQ multiplex PCR was the method, and the copy in TCRdb shows in-frame clones only, minus some. There are fewer than 40,000 clones in the sample; less than 85% occur only once, and approximately 25% lies in the top ten. The sequenced material came from blood. All receptors come from a girl aged 5 to 17 with moderate ulcerative colitis. CDR3s include the opening cysteine and the closing phenylalanine or tryptophan. The order of the fields is J gene, clone size, V gene, D gene, CDR3 protein. A D gene is named only where the DNA matches it firmly. Expanded clones get a size class; other rows say once, few or many, or leave the size out.

>TRBJ2-3|.|TRBV19|.
CASSTRDPSEADTQYF
>TRBJ2-3|.|TRBV30|.
CAWSYITFTDTQYF
>TRBJ2-1|.|TRBV6-5|TRBD2
CASSYRRGGAYEQFF
>TRBJ1-2|.|TRBV30|.
CAWSVRNGYTF
>TRBJ1-5|.|TRBV10-3|.
CAISGTPGKGSQPQHF
>TRBJ2-1|.|TRBV5-1|TRBD1
CASSRQGADEQFF
>TRBJ2-3|.|TRBV4-2|.
CASSQGPGLVDTQYF
>TRBJ1-5|.|TRBV28|.
CASSQTGTLWGNQPQHF
>TRBJ1-1|.|TRBV15|.
CATSHDGQNTEAFF
>TRBJ2-1|.|TRBV2|TRBD1
CASSEMGTGGNNEQFF
>TRBJ2-7|once|TRBV9|TRBD2
CASSVGPPVAGGYPPYEQYF
>TRBJ1-4|.|TRBV19|.
CASSIQGTNEKLFF
>TRBJ1-2|.|TRBV5-6|.
CASSFIGYYGYTF
>TRBJ2-5|.|TRBV7-6|.
CASSPMTGQETQYF
>TRBJ2-7|.|TRBV27|.
CASSWSGRSDEQYF
>TRBJ2-3|.|TRBV2|TRBD2
CASSRGLAGGLEDTQYF
>TRBJ1-6|few|TRBV6-5|.
CASSLGPRDSPLHF
>TRBJ1-5|few|TRBV30|.
CAWSVSGGNQPQHF
>TRBJ1-4|.|TRBV10-1|.
CASSESTRVNEKLFF
>TRBJ1-1|few|TRBV19|TRBD1
CAHRGRGHGGTEAFF
>TRBJ1-1|.|TRBV4-1|.
CASSHDRTTEAFF
>TRBJ2-6|.|TRBV5-1|.
CASSYGASGANVLTF
>TRBJ2-2|.|TRBV11-1|.
CASSYGRSGELFF
>TRBJ2-5|.|TRBV20-1|TRBD1
CSADRGETQYF
>TRBJ2-5|.|TRBV11-2|.
CASSLYRGEGTQYF
>TRBJ1-5|.|TRBV10-3|.
CAISGDSNQPQHF
>TRBJ2-6|.|TRBV6-1|.
CASDEIIGANVLTF
>TRBJ2-7|once|TRBV11-2|TRBD2
CASSSSGRNSGQYF
>TRBJ1-1|few|TRBV20-1|TRBD1
CSADRDTEAFF
>TRBJ1-2|.|TRBV4-3|TRBD1
CASSRPGTGSYTF